The sample holds one count of the clone carrying this T cell receptor (beta chain). This record belongs to a study of shared clonotypes between healthy human individuals. The CDR3 runs 15 residues. V was shortened by 2 bases and J by 2 bases, with 11 bases between the two germline ends. CDR1 is SGHTA, CDR2 FQGTGA, per germline. TCRdb's copy holds only in-frame clones and misses some; the assay was immunoSEQ multiplex PCR. Of approximately 500,000 clones in the sample, 70% to 80% were seen once. V is TRBV7-3 and J is TRBJ2-3, with TRBD2 as a possible D gene (5 bases). Specimen: PBMCs. This receptor was identified in a middle-aged woman in good health. Some clones in this sample may be carry-over from other donors' samples. CDR3: CASSLRPGNTDTQYF. CDR3 DNA: TGTGCCAGCAGCTTACGTCCCGGGAACACAGATACGCAGTATTTT.